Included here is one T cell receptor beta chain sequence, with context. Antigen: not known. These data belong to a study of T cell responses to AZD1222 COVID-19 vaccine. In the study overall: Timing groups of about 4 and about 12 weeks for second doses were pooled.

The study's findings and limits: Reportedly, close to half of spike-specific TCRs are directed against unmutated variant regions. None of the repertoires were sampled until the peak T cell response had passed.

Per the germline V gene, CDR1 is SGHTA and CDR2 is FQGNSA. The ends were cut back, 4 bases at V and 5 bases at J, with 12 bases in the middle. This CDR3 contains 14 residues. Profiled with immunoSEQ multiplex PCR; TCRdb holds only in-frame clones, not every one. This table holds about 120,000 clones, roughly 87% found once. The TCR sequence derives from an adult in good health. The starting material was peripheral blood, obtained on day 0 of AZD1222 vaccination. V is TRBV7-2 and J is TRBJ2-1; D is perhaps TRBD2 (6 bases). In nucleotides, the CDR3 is TGTGCCAGCAGCTGGGTTAGCGGAAACAATGAGCAGTTCTTC. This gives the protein CASSWVSGNNEQFF.